Below, 8 T cell receptor beta chains from the same sample are listed, as sequenced in a study of CD8 T cells in Susac syndrome. RNA totalling roughly 0.45 to 1 ug underwent reverse transcription with random hexamers. TCRdb used MiXCR to reprocess the immunoSEQ multiplex PCR reads, holding one entry per CDR3 protein. The top ten hold approximately 0.1% of the sample, which has about 240,000 distinct CDR3 sequences, around 96% seen once. Sequenced material: CD4+ T cells from PBMCs. Every receptor here comes from a human donor with Susac syndrome.

The chain links TRBV6-1 to TRBJ2-5; D remains ambiguous. The V end was cut by 10 bases, the J end by 4 bases, with 16 bases between. CDR3 length: 13 amino acids. CDR1 and CDR2 from the germline V gene are MNHNS and SASEGT. CDR3 residues: CAIKEVARETQYF. For the CDR3, the DNA is TGTGCCATCAAGGAAGTCGCCCGAGAGACCCAGTACTTC.

This clonotype was recorded only once. CDR3 residues: CSASKSGRVYNEQFF. For the CDR3, the DNA is TGCAGTGCTAGTAAGAGCGGGAGGGTCTACAATGAGCAGTTCTTC. V gene TRBV20-1 combines with J gene TRBJ2-1, with TRBD2 matching over 10 bases. The CDR3 spans 15 residues. CDR1 is DFQATT, CDR2 SNEGSKA, per germline (reference sequence). V was pared by 3 bases and J by 3 bases, with 5 bases of the junction left unmatched.

This chain uses TRBV3-1 with TRBJ2-7, with 7 bases lining up with TRBD2. CDR3 length: 15 amino acids. Germline-derived CDR1 and CDR2 are LGHDT and YNNKEL (reference sequence). Trimming took 1 base from V and 2 from J; bases not matched to a gene: 5. CDR3 protein: CASSQVGGKAYEQYF. The CDR3 region has the DNA TGTGCCAGCAGCCAAGTGGGGGGGAAGGCCTACGAGCAGTACTTC.

The chain is built from TRBV12-3 or TRBV12-4 and TRBJ2-1; 8 nucleotides match TRBD2. The CDR3 is 16 amino acids. The trim removed 6 bases at V and 6 bases at J, leaving 13 bases unmatched. The CDR3 region is CASSTLAGPEVNEQFF. The CDR3 DNA sequence: TGTGCCAGCAGCACATTAGCGGGACCGGAGGTCAATGAGCAGTTCTTC.

J is TRBJ1-1 and V is TRBV7-2; no reliable D call. CDR1 SGHTA and CDR2 FQGNSA come from the germline V gene. The CDR3 runs to 16 residues. V was clipped by 2 bases and J by 0 bases, with 13 bases between them. Written as DNA, the CDR3 is TGTGCCAGCAGCTTAAGTCCGGGAACGTTGAACACTGAAGCTTTCTTT. Its translation is CASSLSPGTLNTEAFF.

The V call is TRBV14, the J call TRBJ1-4; D ambiguous. The CDR3 totals 13 residues. Trimming took off 0 bases at V and 5 bases at J, with 4 bases between the two ends. Germline V gene sequence: CDR1 SGHDN, CDR2 FVKESK. CDR3 sequence (DNA): TGTGCCAGCAGCCAAGATTGGAATGAAAAACTGTTTTTT. This encodes CASSQDWNEKLFF.

The rearrangement joins TRBV29-1 to TRBJ2-7; TRBD2 agrees at 11 bases. In germline, CDR1 is SQVTM, CDR2 ANQGSEA. Trimming cost V 3 bases and J 1 base; bases outside gene matches: 2. There are 14 residues in the CDR3. The chain's CDR3 is CSVEGTSGSYEQYF. CDR3 bases: TGCAGCGTTGAGGGGACTAGCGGTTCCTACGAGCAGTACTTC.

CDR3 amino acids: CASRPRDSLILTQYF. The CDR3 DNA reads as TGTGCCAGCAGGCCCCGGGACAGTCTGATTCTTACGCAGTATTTT. The rearrangement uses TRBV5-4 and TRBJ2-3, with 7 nucleotides matching TRBD1. This CDR3 has 15 residues. V dropped 5 bases and J dropped 8; count of bases not matched to a gene: 14. Germline V lookup: CDR1 SGHNT, CDR2 YYREEE (reference sequence).